The 14 T cell receptor beta chains given below trace back to one sample, sequenced in a study of cytomegalovirus exposure and HLA in healthy donors. The PCR contained 60 Vbeta and 13 Jbeta primers. Only in-frame clones appear in the TCRdb table, and some are missing; sequencing was by immunoSEQ multiplex PCR. The sample lists some 160,000 clones, more than 60% occurring once. The sample consisted of PBMCs. These receptors were obtained from a woman aged 30 to 39 in good health and CMV-seronegative.

V and J are TRBV29-1 and TRBJ2-5, with TRBD1 matching over 7 bases. There are 12 residues in the CDR3. The J segment lost 7 bases and the V segment lost 3 bases, leaving 5 bases of the junction unmatched. Germline V gives CDR1 SQVTM, CDR2 ANQGSEA. As DNA, the CDR3 is TGCAGCGTTGAGGGGGCAGGGGGGACCCAGTACTTC. Amino acids: CSVEGAGGTQYF.

The genes are TRBV5-1 and TRBJ2-7, with D possibly matching TRBD1 (6 bases). Trimming stripped 4 bases from V and 0 bases from J, with 14 bases between. The CDR3 is 15 residues long. Germline V gives CDR1 SGHRS, CDR2 YFSETQ. CDR3 sequence (DNA): TGCGCCAGCAGCAGACAGACAGGACTCTCCTACGAGCAGTACTTC. Translated, it gives CASSRQTGLSYEQYF.

The V gene is TRBV7-2, the J gene TRBJ2-3; 11 bases agree with TRBD2. CDR1 is SGHTA, CDR2 FQGNSA, per germline. V shed 2 bases, J shed 4 bases, and the junction held 8 bases outside the gene matches. CDR3 length equals 17 residues. CDR3: CASSLLLAGGISDTQYF. The CDR3 nucleotides are TGTGCCAGCAGCTTACTCCTAGCGGGGGGTATTTCAGATACGCAGTATTTT.

The rearrangement joins TRBV28 to TRBJ2-7; 10 bases are a match to TRBD2. The germline V gene encodes CDR1 MDHEN and CDR2 SYDVKM. Trimming at V came to 10 bases and at J to 2 bases, leaving 11 bases not matched to a gene. The CDR3 loop spans 15 amino acids. Here the CDR3 reads CATAAPGLATYEQYF. The CDR3 coding sequence is TGTGCCACCGCCGCTCCGGGACTAGCGACCTACGAGCAGTACTTC.

This chain joins TRBV5-4 and TRBJ1-1, with 7 bases aligning to TRBD1. This CDR3 is 13 amino acids long. Germline V CDR1 and CDR2: SGHNT, YYREEE (reference sequence). V shed 3 bases and J 6 bases; nucleotides not matched to a gene: 5. The CDR3 nucleotides read TGTGCCAGCAGCTGGGACAGTAAGTCTGAAGCTTTCTTT. It specifies CASSWDSKSEAFF.

The J gene is TRBJ1-1, the V gene TRBV15, with a weak D call TRBD1 (5 bases). V was shortened by 0 bases and J by 5 bases, with 7 bases between the two germline ends. The germline CDR1 and CDR2 sequences are LNHNV and YYDKDF (reference sequence). CDR3 length: 13 amino acids. The CDR3 sequence: CATSRERGTEAFF. In DNA, the CDR3 is TGTGCCACCAGCAGAGAACGGGGGACTGAAGCTTTCTTT. Variable domain in full (rest from reference TRBV15 and TRBJ1-1): DAMVIQNPRYQVTQFGKPVTLSCSQTLNHNVMYWYQQKSSQAPKLLFHYYDKDFNNEADTPDNFQSRRPNTSFCFLDIRSPGLGDTAMYLCATSRERGTEAFFGQGTRLTVV.

Points on this clone: One junction end does not reproduce the germline sequence, and a read error may be involved. The chain couples TRBV6-6 to TRBJ2-7, with D possibly TRBD2 on 7 matching bases. CDR1 is MNHNY, CDR2 SVGAGI, per germline (reference sequence). The CDR3 runs 11 residues. Here the CDR3 reads CASSWGGAVFF. In nucleotides, the CDR3 is TGTGCCAGCAGTTGGGGGGGGGCGGTCTTCTTC.

This clone was seen more than once but under ten times. The chain carries TRBV18 and TRBJ1-1, with 11 bases matching TRBD1. The CDR3 has 14 amino acids. Trimming at V came to 6 bases and at J to 4 bases, leaving 4 bases not matched to a gene. From germline, CDR1 is KGHSH and CDR2 LQKENI. The CDR3 region is CASSLGTGGTEAFF. The CDR3 DNA is TGTGCCAGCTCCCTCGGGACAGGGGGCACTGAAGCTTTCTTT.

Remarks on this clone: A junction boundary mismatches the germline segment, possibly from a read error. The chain joins TRBV7-9 to TRBJ1-2; D gene unclear. This CDR3 region has 15 residues. The germline gives CDR1 SEHNR, CDR2 FQNEAQ (reference sequence). The CDR3 nucleotides are TGTTCCAGCAGCCGTATTTCACAGCTCATAAATGGCTACACCTTC. Its translation: CSSSRISQLINGYTF.

J is TRBJ1-5 and V is TRBV6-1; D uncertain. This CDR3 has 13 residues. Trimming removed 4 bases at V and 0 bases at J, with 4 bases between. Germline CDR1 MNHNS, CDR2 SASEGT. The CDR3 bases are TGTGCCAGCAGTGTTTATAGCAATCAGCCCCAGCATTTT. Its translation: CASSVYSNQPQHF.

The chain has TRBV6-1 and TRBJ2-7; possible D gene TRBD2, 5 bases. The CDR3 sequence is 15 residues long. Germline lookup yields CDR1 MNHNS and CDR2 SASEGT. The V gene lost 3 bases and the J gene lost 6 bases, with 18 bases spanning the gap. The CDR3 DNA reads TGTGCCAGCAGTGACGGATTTTCGGGGATGGGCGAGCAGTACTTC. As protein: CASSDGFSGMGEQYF.

DNA of the CDR3: TGTGCCAGCAGTTTAAAACTAGCGGGAGATACGCAGTATTTT. Protein product: CASSLKLAGDTQYF. The rearrangement joins TRBV27 to TRBJ2-3; 9 bases are shared with TRBD2. Germline loops: CDR1 MNHEY, CDR2 SMNVEV (reference sequence). V was pared by 2 bases and J by 5 bases, with 2 bases of the junction left unmatched. The CDR3 totals 14 residues.

This clone was observed once. The chain links TRBV5-1 to TRBJ2-1; 9 bases map to TRBD2. Germline CDR1 is SGHRS and CDR2 is YFSETQ. V lost 7 bases and J lost 3; bases outside the gene matches: 8. The CDR3 is 15 amino acids. In DNA form, the CDR3 reads TGCGCCAGCGGGGCTAGCGGGAACCTCTACAATGAGCAGTTCTTC. Protein sequence: CASGASGNLYNEQFF.

J is TRBJ2-1 and V is TRBV7-8, with 11 bases matching TRBD2. The V gene's germline CDR1 is SGHVS and CDR2 FQNEAQ. V was clipped by 3 bases and J by 11 bases; unmatched bases: 15. CDR3 length: 17 residues. This chain's CDR3 is CASSLGGSSGGSKKQFF. The CDR3, as DNA: TGTGCCAGCAGCTTGGGGGGCTCTAGCGGGGGGTCGAAGAAGCAGTTCTTC.